The next 32 T cell receptor beta chains were all read from a single sample in a study of identical twins. TCRdb redid the calling of the 5' RACE reads with MiXCR, one entry per CDR3 protein. The data contain 500,000 to 700,000 distinct CDR3 sequences, roughly 6.6% of them singletons. The sample was also linked to a second study, of yellow fever vaccine responses in identical twins.

Sequencing was done on a sample of PBMCs. The receptor set was obtained from a woman between 18 and 29 years old in good health.

A few counts support this clonotype. This chain links TRBV5-1 with TRBJ2-5, with D possibly matching TRBD1 (6 bases). V was clipped by 1 base and J by 5 bases, with 18 bases between them. CDR3 size: 16 residues. Per the germline V gene, CDR1 is SGHRS and CDR2 is YFSETQ. The CDR3 region is CASSLNKAGARETQYF. In DNA, the CDR3 is TGCGCCAGCAGCTTGAACAAGGCAGGGGCCCGGGAGACCCAGTACTTC.

In this sample, this clonotype turned up many times. The CDR3 nucleotides are TGTGCCATAGGGACGTCGAGCTCCTACAATGAGCAGTTCTTC. This translates into CAIGTSSSYNEQFF. V is TRBV24-1 and J is TRBJ2-1; possibly TRBD1 or TRBD2 for D (5 bases each). The CDR3 totals 14 residues. Germline CDR1 reads KGHDR; CDR2 reads SFDVKD. The V and J ends lost 11 bases and 0 bases respectively, with 13 bases between them.

The chain employs TRBV20-1 and TRBJ2-3; no firm D call. Germline lookup yields CDR1 DFQATT and CDR2 SNEGSKA (reference sequence). The CDR3 runs 11 residues. V gave up 5 bases and J gave up 4 bases, with 7 bases separating them. The CDR3 sequence: CSAEAADTQYF. The DNA of the CDR3 is TGCAGTGCTGAGGCGGCAGATACGCAGTATTTT.

This clonotype was picked up many times. The chain is built from TRBV2 and TRBJ2-1; 8 positions agree with TRBD2. The trim removed 7 bases at V and 5 bases at J, leaving 7 bases unmatched. The CDR3 is 14 amino acids. Germline V gene sequence: CDR1 SNHLY, CDR2 FYNNEI. The CDR3 protein is CASNGLARNNEQFF. CDR3 nucleotides: TGTGCCAGCAACGGACTAGCCCGAAACAATGAGCAGTTCTTC.

This clonotype was detected ten times or more. The chain has TRBV12-3 or TRBV12-4 and TRBJ2-1; 7 nucleotides agree with TRBD2. The CDR3 length is 15 residues. Trimming removed 5 bases from V and 0 bases from J; junction bases left unmatched: 4. The CDR3 sequence: CASSRAGSSYNEQFF. The CDR3, as DNA: TGTGCCAGCAGTCGAGCGGGAAGCTCCTACAATGAGCAGTTCTTC.

The sample holds many counts of this clonotype. This sequence joins TRBV5-1 and TRBJ2-1, with D possibly TRBD2 on 6 matching bases. This CDR3 has 14 residues. V lost 4 bases, J lost 3 bases, and 11 bases lay in between. The V gene's germline CDR1 is SGHRS and CDR2 YFSETQ. The CDR3 sequence: CASSETSSYNEQFF. CDR3 bases: TGCGCCAGCAGCGAGACTAGTAGCTACAATGAGCAGTTCTTC.

In this sample, this clonotype turned up many times. The CDR3 loop is CAISLTSGSYEQYV. As DNA, the CDR3 is TGTGCCATCAGCTTAACTAGCGGGAGCTACGAGCAGTACGTC. V gene TRBV10-3 combines with J gene TRBJ2-7, with 11 nucleotides matching TRBD2. CDR3 length equals 14 residues. Germline V lookup: CDR1 ENHRY, CDR2 SYGVKD. Trimming cost V 6 bases and J 3 bases; bases outside gene matches: 4.

This clonotype came up a few times. V gene TRBV28 combines with J gene TRBJ2-7; the match to TRBD2 covers 8 bases. The CDR3 length is 15 residues. Germline V gene data show CDR1 as MDHEN and CDR2 as SYDVKM. Trimming took 7 bases from V and 3 from J; bases not matched to a gene: 11. As DNA, the CDR3 is TGTGCCAGCATCGAAAGCGGGAGAAGTAGCTACGAGCAGTACTTC. Its translation is CASIESGRSSYEQYF.

J is TRBJ2-2 and V is TRBV5-1; no clear D. Germline V gene sequence: CDR1 SGHRS, CDR2 YFSETQ. CDR3 size: 16 residues. V was pared by 0 bases and J by 1 base, with 10 bases between. CDR3 amino acids: CASSLAWAGNTGELFF. The DNA of the CDR3 is TGCGCCAGCAGCTTGGCTTGGGCAGGGAACACCGGGGAGCTGTTTTTT.

The V gene is TRBV12-3 or TRBV12-4, the J gene TRBJ2-3; 10 bases match TRBD2. V shed 5 bases, J shed 1 base, and the junction held 9 bases outside the gene matches. The CDR3 contains 17 residues. This CDR3 is CASSPRTSGTRTDTQYF. The CDR3 nucleotides are TGTGCCAGCAGTCCAAGGACTAGCGGCACCCGCACAGATACGCAGTATTTT.

The chain combines TRBV5-6 with TRBJ2-1; D might be TRBD1 (5 bases). Trimming stripped 0 bases from V and 5 bases from J, with 12 bases between. There are 15 residues in the CDR3. Germline assignment: CDR1 SGHDT and CDR2 YYEEEE. CDR3 nucleotide sequence: TGTGCCAGCAGCTTGGGTTGGACACCTAACAATGAGCAGTTCTTC. Translation gives CASSLGWTPNNEQFF.

The rearrangement joins TRBV13 to TRBJ2-3; 9 nucleotides align to TRBD2. The CDR3 has 23 residues. The germline V gene encodes CDR1 PRHDT and CDR2 FYEKMQ (reference sequence). J lost 4 bases, V lost 4 bases, and 30 bases had no gene match. The CDR3 protein is CASSYLTSGFPGGRLKGADTQYF. The CDR3 DNA reads TGTGCCAGCAGCTACCTTACTAGCGGGTTCCCTGGGGGTCGTTTGAAGGGTGCAGATACGCAGTATTTT.

The rearrangement uses TRBV20-1 and TRBJ1-5; D possibly corresponds to TRBD1 (5 bases). The CDR3 loop spans 16 amino acids. V gave up 1 base and J gave up 1 base, with 14 bases separating them. The germline V gene has CDR1 DFQATT and CDR2 SNEGSKA (reference sequence). CDR3 coding DNA: TGCAGTGCTAGAGTGAGGGGAAGAGGGAGCAATCAGCCCCAGCATTTT. Protein: CSARVRGRGSNQPQHF.

This clonotype was picked up a small number of times. The genes are TRBV2 and TRBJ1-4; maybe TRBD1 (5 bases). V gave up 2 bases and J gave up 8 bases, with 9 bases separating them. CDR1 and CDR2 (germline): SNHLY, FYNNEI. CDR3 length: 13 amino acids. The CDR3 DNA sequence: TGTGCCAGCAGTGAAACAGGTCCCGAAAAACTGTTTTTT. Translation gives CASSETGPEKLFF.

This clonotype was seen more than once but under ten times. The chain is built from TRBV3-1 and TRBJ1-3; no firm D call. The germline CDR1 and CDR2 sequences are LGHDT and YNNKEL (reference sequence). The CDR3 extends over 13 amino acids. Deletions cut 1 base from V and 4 bases from J, with 5 bases between. The CDR3 reads CASSQVGGNTIYF. The CDR3 nucleotides are TGTGCCAGCAGCCAAGTGGGGGGAAACACCATATATTTT.

This clonotype was recorded many times. V is TRBV10-2 and J is TRBJ2-1; D call uncertain. Germline V gene lookup returns CDR1 WSHSY and CDR2 SAAADI. The CDR3 covers 13 residues. Trimming shortened V by 2 bases and J by 2 bases, and 4 bases separated the two germline ends. In nucleotides, the CDR3 is TGCGCCAGCAGTGAGGTAGCCTACAATGAGCAGTTCTTC. Its protein product is CASSEVAYNEQFF.

This clonotype appeared a few times. The chain links TRBV28 to TRBJ2-1; 7 bases fit TRBD1. Germline CDR1 is MDHEN and CDR2 is SYDVKM. V gave up 6 bases and J gave up 12 bases; unmatched junction bases: 17. The CDR3 is 15 residues long. In DNA form, the CDR3 reads TGTGCCAGCAGCCTGCGTTTAGGGGACAGCTCCGTGCAGTTCTTC. The encoded protein is CASSLRLGDSSVQFF.

This clonotype was found many times. This sequence joins TRBV2 and TRBJ1-4; TRBD1 matches 7 bases. The CDR3 is made up of 15 amino acids. Germline loops: CDR1 SNHLY, CDR2 FYNNEI. The J segment lost 3 bases and the V segment lost 6 bases, leaving 7 bases of the junction unmatched. CDR3 nucleotide sequence: TGTGCCAGCAGAGACCGGGACAGCCCTAATGAAAAACTGTTTTTT. It yields the protein CASRDRDSPNEKLFF.

This clonotype was seen a handful of times. The chain couples TRBV4-1 to TRBJ2-2; D may match TRBD1 or TRBD2 (5 bases each). The CDR3 totals 15 residues. Germline CDR1 reads MGHRA; CDR2 reads YSYEKL. V was shortened by 4 bases and J by 4 bases, with 13 bases between the two germline ends. CDR3 nucleotide sequence: TGCGCCAGCAGCCTCAAAGATGGGGGCACCGGGGAGCTGTTTTTT. It specifies CASSLKDGGTGELFF.

The V call is TRBV7-2, the J call TRBJ2-2, with D maybe TRBD2 (5 bases). Germline V lookup: CDR1 SGHTA, CDR2 FQGNSA. Between the trimmed V and J ends, which lost 1 base and 3 bases, there was a span of 12 bases. CDR3 length: 16 residues. The CDR3 bases are TGTGCCAGCAGCTTAGGGATGGGGAGTTACACCGGGGAGCTGTTTTTT. Translation: CASSLGMGSYTGELFF.

This clonotype was seen ten or more times. V is TRBV3-1 and J is TRBJ2-7; a possible D gene is TRBD2 (6 bases). V lost 10 bases and J lost 0, with 13 bases in between. The CDR3 contains 13 residues. From germline, CDR1 is LGHDT and CDR2 YNNKEL (reference sequence). The CDR3 protein is CAIRERTSYEQYV. The CDR3 nucleotides read TGTGCCATCCGGGAGCGGACCTCCTACGAGCAGTACGTC.

The chain employs TRBV28 and TRBJ1-4; possible D gene TRBD1, 5 bases. CDR1 and CDR2 (germline): MDHEN, SYDVKM. V lost 6 bases and J 1 base, leaving 15 bases between the germline ends. The CDR3 length is 16 residues. This chain's CDR3 is CASRTETARTNEKLFF. CDR3 DNA: TGTGCCAGCAGAACCGAGACAGCGCGAACTAATGAAAAACTGTTTTTT.

This chain links TRBV5-5 with TRBJ2-2, with D perhaps TRBD1 (5 bases). Trimming left V 1 base short and J 0 bases short, with 16 bases between. The CDR3 consists of 18 residues. Per germline, CDR1 SGHKS and CDR2 YYEKEE (reference sequence). In DNA form, the CDR3 reads TGTGCCAGCAGCTTGTACTTTCAAGACAGCTCGAACACCGGGGAGCTGTTTTTT. Translated, it gives CASSLYFQDSSNTGELFF. The full variable domain, rest sourced from reference TRBV5-5 and TRBJ2-2, is DAGVTQSPTHLIKTRGQQVTLRCSPISGHKSVSWYQQVLGQGPQFIFQYYEKEERGRGNFPDRFSARQFPNYSSELNVNALLLGDSALYLCASSLYFQDSSNTGELFFGEGSRLTVL.

This clonotype appeared many times. V gene TRBV7-2 combines with J gene TRBJ2-2; D ambiguous. CDR3 length: 13 residues. CDR1 SGHTA and CDR2 FQGNSA come from the germline V gene. Trimming cost V 7 bases and J 1 base, with 7 bases left between them. The CDR3 coding sequence is TGTGCCAGCACTCCCGGGAACACCGGGGAGCTGTTTTTT. Its protein product is CASTPGNTGELFF. Filled out from reference TRBV7-2 and TRBJ2-2, the complete variable domain reads GAGVSQSPSNKVTEKGKDVELRCDPISGHTALYWYRQSLGQGLEFLIYFQGNSAPDKSGLPSDRFSAERTGGSVSTLTIQRTQQEDSAVYLCASTPGNTGELFFGEGSRLTVL.

The gene calls are TRBV2 and TRBJ2-1, with TRBD2 identical over 9 bases. V dropped 7 bases and J dropped 4; count of bases not matched to a gene: 5. Per germline, CDR1 SNHLY and CDR2 FYNNEI. The CDR3 totals 14 residues. CDR3 in amino acids: CASNLREGYNEQFF. The CDR3 coding sequence is TGTGCCAGCAATCTGCGGGAGGGTTACAATGAGCAGTTCTTC. The full variable domain, its missing parts supplied by reference TRBV2 and TRBJ2-1, is EPEVTQTPSHQVTQMGQEVILRCVPISNHLYFYWYRQILGQKVEFLVSFYNNEISEKSEIFDDQFSVERPDGSNFTLKIRSTKLEDSAMYFCASNLREGYNEQFFGPGTRLTVL.

This clonotype has only a few counts. V and J are TRBV5-1 and TRBJ2-7, with D perhaps matching TRBD2 (6 bases). Germline V gene data show CDR1 as SGHRS and CDR2 as YFSETQ. This CDR3 has 15 residues. V was pared by 3 bases and J by 5 bases, with 18 bases between. CDR3 nucleotide sequence: TGCGCCAGCAGCTCAGAAGGGGCGCGGGGTGACGAGCAGTACTTC. This sequence encodes CASSSEGARGDEQYF.

This clonotype was seen a few times. J is TRBJ1-2 and V is TRBV28; 7 nucleotides match TRBD1. CDR3 length: 15 residues. With V trimmed by 5 bases and J by 4 bases, 10 bases remained unmatched. Germline loops: CDR1 MDHEN, CDR2 SYDVKM. The CDR3 is CASSLSQGLSYGYTF. Written as DNA, the CDR3 is TGTGCCAGCAGTCTCTCACAGGGGTTAAGCTATGGCTACACCTTC.

The CDR3 reads CASSRTRTSGAGELFF. CDR3 in DNA: TGTGCCAGCAGTCGAACTAGGACTAGCGGGGCCGGGGAGCTGTTTTTT. The gene calls are TRBV7-9 and TRBJ2-2; TRBD2 matches 12 bases. The CDR3 consists of 16 residues. Germline-derived CDR1 and CDR2 are SEHNR and FQNEAQ (reference sequence). Trimming removed 6 bases from V and 6 bases from J; junction bases left unmatched: 8.

The chain links TRBV29-1 to TRBJ2-7; 13 bases line up with TRBD2. CDR3 length: 14 residues. Germline V gene lookup returns CDR1 SQVTM and CDR2 ANQGSEA. The ends lost 6 bases at V and 1 base at J; junction bases unmatched: 3. The CDR3 spells CSVMGLAGSYEQYF. CDR3 nucleotide sequence: TGCAGCGTGATGGGACTAGCGGGGTCCTACGAGCAGTACTTC.

The rearrangement links TRBV20-1 to TRBJ1-5; D gene unclear. The CDR3 contains 12 residues. V was shortened by 4 bases and J by 4 bases, with 8 bases between the two germline ends. Germline CDR1 is DFQATT and CDR2 is SNEGSKA (reference sequence). CDR3 sequence (DNA): TGCAGTGCTATGGTCGGAAATCAGCCCCAGCATTTT. Translation: CSAMVGNQPQHF.

This clonotype was counted only a few times. V gene TRBV6-1 combines with J gene TRBJ2-1; 9 nucleotides align to TRBD1. The germline V gene has CDR1 MNHNS and CDR2 SASEGT. J gave up 5 bases and V 5 bases, and 10 bases lay outside the gene matches. The CDR3 totals 16 residues. The CDR3 region is CASSPGTGLINNEQFF. In nucleotides, the CDR3 is TGTGCCAGCAGTCCCGGGACAGGGTTGATCAACAATGAGCAGTTCTTC.

V gene TRBV10-3 combines with J gene TRBJ2-2; 10 bases align to TRBD2. The CDR3 consists of 16 residues. V trimming: 2 bases; J trimming: 4 bases; junction bases outside the gene matches: 4. Germline lookup yields CDR1 ENHRY and CDR2 SYGVKD. The CDR3 sequence: CAISETSGTGTGELFF. The CDR3 DNA is TGTGCCATCAGTGAGACTAGCGGGACAGGCACCGGGGAGCTGTTTTTT.